This T cell receptor beta chain was profiled in a study of CD8 T cells in ankylosing spondylitis. Overall study findings and caveats: A TCR beta motif of under ten highly homologous variants seemed to mark ankylosing spondylitis blood.

Germline values: CDR1 SGHRS, CDR2 YFSETQ. Trimming took off 1 base at V and 4 bases at J, with 17 bases between the two ends. The CDR3 length is 16 residues. This clonotype was seen at least ten times. The antigen is unknown. TCRdb ran MiXCR on the 5' RACE reads and lists one entry per CDR3 protein. The sample has fewer than 400,000 distinct CDR3 sequences, about 15% seen once. The chain employs TRBV5-1 and TRBJ1-1; D remains ambiguous. Material: blood, either unsorted or a sorted T cell fraction (not recorded which). This receptor was identified in a male donor with ankylosing spondylitis or in good health (not recorded which). In nucleotides, the CDR3 is TGCGCCAGCAGCTTGAAACCGGGTCCAGGTCCCACTGAAGCTTTCTTT. This encodes CASSLKPGPGPTEAFF.